The rows below give T cell receptor beta chains drawn from one sample of a study of human T cells and chemical hapten exposure. TCRdb re-analysed the 5' RACE reads in MiXCR, keeping a single row per CDR3 protein. This table has tens of thousands of distinct CDR3 sequences, less than 9.5% appearing once. These receptors all stem from a male donor in good health. CDR3s include the opening cysteine and the closing phenylalanine or tryptophan. Each record gives: clone size, D gene, J gene, V gene, CDR3 DNA, CDR3 protein. A D gene is named only where the DNA matches it firmly. Where a row states a size, it is once, few, many or the class of an expanded clone; other rows omit it.

many,TRBD1,TRBJ2-1,TRBV7-2,TGTGCCAGCAGCTTCGTGGGACAGGGGAATGAGCAGTTCTTC,CASSFVGQGNEQFF
medium-sized,-,TRBJ2-1,TRBV27,TGTGCCAGCGGACCCTCCCCGGAGCAGTTCTTC,CASGPSPEQFF
many,-,TRBJ1-4,TRBV5-1,TGCGCCAGCAGCTTGACAGGGCTTAATGAAAAACTGTTTTTT,CASSLTGLNEKLFF
-,-,TRBJ1-6,TRBV13,TGTGCCAGCAGCCTAGAAGGCAGGTCTCCTAATTCACCCCTCCACTTT,CASSLEGRSPNSPLHF
-,TRBD2,TRBJ2-7,TRBV14,TGTGCCAGCAGCCAAGGGAGGCTAGCGGGGTTCGTCGACTACGAGCAGTACTTC,CASSQGRLAGFVDYEQYF
-,TRBD1,TRBJ1-3,TRBV6-1,TGTGCCAGCCTTGGGACAGGGGCGGACACCATATATTTT,CASLGTGADTIYF
few,-,TRBJ1-1,TRBV7-9,TGTGCCAGCAGTCCTAGTATTTCTCGGAACACTGAAGCTTTCTTT,CASSPSISRNTEAFF
-,-,TRBJ1-2,TRBV7-9,TGTGCCAGCATCGGGCCCCGCCCAGGGGAAGACTATGGCTACACCTTC,CASIGPRPGEDYGYTF
-,TRBD1,TRBJ1-5,TRBV12-3/TRBV12-4,TGTGCCAGCACCAGGGGACAGTACAATCAGCCCCAGCATTTT,CASTRGQYNQPQHF
few,TRBD1,TRBJ1-1,TRBV6-5,TGTGCCAGCATCATTAGAGCGGGACAGGGGAACCTACTAGCGACTGAAGCTTTCTTT,CASIIRAGQGNLLATEAFF
few,-,TRBJ2-1,TRBV15,TGTGCCACCAGCAGAGACCAGGGGCACCCAAGCTACAATGAGCAGTTCTTC,CATSRDQGHPSYNEQFF
many,-,TRBJ1-1,TRBV20-1,TGCAGTGTGAAGGGCCGCCCCGACACTGAAGCTTTCTTT,CSVKGRPDTEAFF
many,-,TRBJ1-2,TRBV12-3/TRBV12-4,TGTGCCAGCAGTTTGCAGGGGACCTATGGCTACACCTTC,CASSLQGTYGYTF
many,-,TRBJ2-3,TRBV20-1,TGCAGTGCCCCGGACAGCCGTAGCACAGATACGCAGTATTTT,CSAPDSRSTDTQYF
-,-,TRBJ2-5,TRBV2,TGTGCCAGCAGTTCAGGACGAAGGTTGGGGGAGACCCAGTACTTC,CASSSGRRLGETQYF
few,-,TRBJ1-3,TRBV4-1,TGCGCCAGCAGCCAAAGTGGAGGTCCTGGAAACACCATATATTTT,CASSQSGGPGNTIYF
many,-,TRBJ2-7,TRBV5-5,TGTGCCAGCAGCTTGGGACAGGACTCCTACGAGCAGTACTTC,CASSLGQDSYEQYF
many,-,TRBJ2-7,TRBV27,TGTGCCAGCAGTTTCAAGGCAGGGAGATCCTACGAGCAGTACTTC,CASSFKAGRSYEQYF
many,-,TRBJ2-3,TRBV7-3,TGTGCCAGCAGCTTTGTCACGGGAGATACGCAGTATTTT,CASSFVTGDTQYF
-,-,TRBJ1-1,TRBV3-1,TGTGCCAGCAGCCCACGGACACATAACACTGAAGCTTTCTTT,CASSPRTHNTEAFF
many,-,TRBJ2-7,TRBV13,TGTGCCAGCAGCGCAGGGATAGGACGCTACGAGCAGTACTTC,CASSAGIGRYEQYF
-,-,TRBJ1-1,TRBV14,TGTGCCAGCAGCCAAGAAACGTTAGGGGTGGCTAAGCCTGAAGCTTTCTTT,CASSQETLGVAKPEAFF